This T cell receptor (beta chain) was captured by sequencing in a study of blood T cell repertoires in COVID-19. At the level of the study: Sources were T cells, B-cell-depleted T cells, or PBMCs; the material itself was cDNA or gDNA.

This CDR3 contains 12 residues. V gave up 5 bases and J gave up 7 bases, with 11 bases separating them. CDR1 is SGHTA and CDR2 is FQGNSA in the germline V gene. Sequencing used immunoSEQ multiplex PCR; TCRdb keeps in-frame clones, though not all of them. The data contain under 90,000 clones, around nine tenths of them singletons. This chain joins TRBV7-2 and TRBJ2-5; D is perhaps TRBD1 (5 bases). The sample comprised peripheral blood. This clonotype was obtained from a man aged 35 to 55 with COVID-19, enrolled during active disease. The CDR3 DNA follows: TGTGCCAGCAGCGTGCATCAGGGGACCCAGTACTTC. It yields the protein CASSVHQGTQYF.